This T cell receptor beta chain was documented in a study of tumor and adjacent non-tumor tissue in lung cancer. Study in general: There were 12 adenocarcinoma, 2 squamous cell carcinoma and 1 small cell lung cancer cases. Stage I to III disease affected over nine men and 5 women aged about 31 to 80.

Study outcomes and limitations: Higher tumor TCR diversity was associated with shorter survival. Compared with tumor, normal lung showed significantly lower TCR diversity.

About this clonotype: Its antigen is still unknown. An end of the junction differs from the germline gene, which may be a read error.

The CDR3 has 14 residues. Germline V gives CDR1 SQVTM, CDR2 ANQGSEA. A modified ARM-PCR protocol with three rounds of nested PCR amplified TCRbeta. TCRdb re-called the multiplex PCR reads with MiXCR, one entry per CDR3 protein. The data contain 90,000 to 130,000 distinct CDR3 sequences, approximately 84% of them singletons. The template was RNA from unsorted bulk tissue. Source material: lung tumor tissue. The genes are TRBV29-1 and TRBJ1-1; D is ambiguous. The source is an older man with non-small cell lung cancer. For the CDR3, the DNA is TGCAGCGTTGAACAGAGGGCTGCTGGTATTGAAGTTTTCTTT. Its translation is CSVEQRAAGIEVFF.